The text below deals with one T cell receptor (beta chain). As yet, its antigen is unknown. The source of the sample is a study of T cell responses to AZD1222 COVID-19 vaccine. Regarding the study as a whole: Mapped onto spike, vaccine-associated CD4 TCRs spanned it and were dominant at 160-218 and 743-854. No repertoire was sampled before or during the peak T cell response, only after it.

The CDR3 runs 14 residues. The V and J ends lost 4 bases and 5 bases respectively, with 13 bases between them. Germline CDR1 SGHRS, CDR2 YFSETQ. This table comes from immunoSEQ multiplex PCR, and its TCRdb copy is limited to in-frame clones, with some not included. The data contain about 180,000 clones, around 90% of them singletons. Here the sequenced sample was peripheral blood, taken on day 0 of AZD1222 vaccination. This rearrangement joins TRBV5-1 to TRBJ1-5; tentatively, D is TRBD1 (6 bases). The receptor was isolated from an adult in good health. The CDR3 DNA follows: TGCGCCAGCAGCCCTATGGGGGGCGATCAGCCCCAGCATTTT. It translates to CASSPMGGDQPQHF.